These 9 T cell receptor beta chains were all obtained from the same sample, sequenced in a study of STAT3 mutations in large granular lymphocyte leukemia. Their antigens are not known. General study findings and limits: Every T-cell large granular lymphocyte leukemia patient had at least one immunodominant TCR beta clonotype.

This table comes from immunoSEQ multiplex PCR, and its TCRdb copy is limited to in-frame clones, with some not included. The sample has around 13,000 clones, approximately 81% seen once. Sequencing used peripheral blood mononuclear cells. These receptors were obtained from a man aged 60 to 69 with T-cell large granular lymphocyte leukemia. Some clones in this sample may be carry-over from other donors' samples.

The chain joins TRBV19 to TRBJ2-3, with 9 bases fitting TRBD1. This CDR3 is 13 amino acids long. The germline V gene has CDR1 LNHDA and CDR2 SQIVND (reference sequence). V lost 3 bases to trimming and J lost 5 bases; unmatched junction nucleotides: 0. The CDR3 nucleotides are TGTGCCAGTAGTATGGACAGGGGAGATACGCAGTATTTT. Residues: CASSMDRGDTQYF.

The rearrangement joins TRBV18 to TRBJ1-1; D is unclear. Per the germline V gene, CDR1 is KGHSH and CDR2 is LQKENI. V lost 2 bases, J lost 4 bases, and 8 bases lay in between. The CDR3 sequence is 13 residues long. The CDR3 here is CASSPALGTEAFF. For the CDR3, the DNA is TGTGCCAGCTCACCAGCTTTAGGCACTGAAGCTTTCTTT.

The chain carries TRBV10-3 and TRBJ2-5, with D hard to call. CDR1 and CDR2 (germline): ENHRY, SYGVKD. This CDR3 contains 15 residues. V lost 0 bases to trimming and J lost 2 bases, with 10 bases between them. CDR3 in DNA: TGTGCCATCAGTGAGTCGCCTCCGCGACAAGAGACCCAGTACTTC. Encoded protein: CAISESPPRQETQYF.

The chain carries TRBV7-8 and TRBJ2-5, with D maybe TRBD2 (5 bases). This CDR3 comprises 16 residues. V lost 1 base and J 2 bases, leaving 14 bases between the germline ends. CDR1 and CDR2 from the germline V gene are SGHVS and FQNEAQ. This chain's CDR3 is CASSLGVALAQETQYF. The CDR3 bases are TGTGCCAGCAGCTTAGGAGTAGCGTTAGCACAAGAGACCCAGTACTTC.

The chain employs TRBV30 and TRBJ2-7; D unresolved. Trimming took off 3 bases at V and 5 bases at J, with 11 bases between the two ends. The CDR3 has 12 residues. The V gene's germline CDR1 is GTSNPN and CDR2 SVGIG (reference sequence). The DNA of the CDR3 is TGTGCCTGGAGCCCTCGGTTTGACGAGCAGTACTTC. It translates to CAWSPRFDEQYF.

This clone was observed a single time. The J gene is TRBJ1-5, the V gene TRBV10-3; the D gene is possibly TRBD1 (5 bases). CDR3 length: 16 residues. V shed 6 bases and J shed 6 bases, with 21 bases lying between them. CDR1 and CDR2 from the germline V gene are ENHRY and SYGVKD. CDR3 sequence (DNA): TGTGCCATCAGCGCCCATGGGGATGGGGGGAGTCAGCCCCAGCATTTT. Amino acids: CAISAHGDGGSQPQHF.

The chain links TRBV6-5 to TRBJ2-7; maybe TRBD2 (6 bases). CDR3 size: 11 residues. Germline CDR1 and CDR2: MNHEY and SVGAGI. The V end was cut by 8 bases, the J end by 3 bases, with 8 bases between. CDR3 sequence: CASAGNYEQYF. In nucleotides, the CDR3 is TGTGCCAGCGCGGGAAACTACGAGCAGTACTTC.

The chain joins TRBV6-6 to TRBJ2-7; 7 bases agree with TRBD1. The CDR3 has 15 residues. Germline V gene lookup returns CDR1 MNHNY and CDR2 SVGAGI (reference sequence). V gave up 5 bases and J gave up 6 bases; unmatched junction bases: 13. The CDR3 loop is CASSPSTGSVSEQYF. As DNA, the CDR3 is TGTGCCAGCAGTCCGTCGACAGGGTCGGTCTCCGAGCAGTACTTC.

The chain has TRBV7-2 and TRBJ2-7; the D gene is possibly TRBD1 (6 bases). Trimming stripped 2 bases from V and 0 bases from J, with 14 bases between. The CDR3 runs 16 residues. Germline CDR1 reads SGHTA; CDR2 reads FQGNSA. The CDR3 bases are TGTGCCAGCAGCTTATACACAGGGACACGCTCCTACGAGCAGTACTTC. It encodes CASSLYTGTRSYEQYF.